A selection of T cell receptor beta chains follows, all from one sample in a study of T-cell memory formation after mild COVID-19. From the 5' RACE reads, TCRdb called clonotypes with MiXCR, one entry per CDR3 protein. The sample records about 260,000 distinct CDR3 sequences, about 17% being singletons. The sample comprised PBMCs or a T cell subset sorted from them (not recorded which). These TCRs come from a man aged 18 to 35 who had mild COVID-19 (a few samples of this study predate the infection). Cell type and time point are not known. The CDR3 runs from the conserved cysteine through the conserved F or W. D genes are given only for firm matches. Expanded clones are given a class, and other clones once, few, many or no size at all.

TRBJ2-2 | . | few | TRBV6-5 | TGTGCCAGCAGTTACTCTCCTAGCCCCACCGGGGAGCTGTTTTTT | CASSYSPSPTGELFF
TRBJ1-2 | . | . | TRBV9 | TGTGCCAGCAGCGTAGAGGAGGGGACCTATGGCTACACCTTC | CASSVEEGTYGYTF
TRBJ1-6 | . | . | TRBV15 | TGTGCCACCGCCGACAGCGCGAATTCACCCCTCCACTTT | CATADSANSPLHF
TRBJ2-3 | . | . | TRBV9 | TGTGCCAGCAGCGTAGGAGGGGACATCACAGATACGCAGTATTTT | CASSVGGDITDTQYF
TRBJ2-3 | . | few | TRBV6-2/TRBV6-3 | TGTGCCAGCAGCCCTAGGGGTACGCAGTATTTT | CASSPRGTQYF
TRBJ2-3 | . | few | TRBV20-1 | TGCAGTGCCAAACGTGCCGGGACTGGAACAGATACGCAGTATTTT | CSAKRAGTGTDTQYF
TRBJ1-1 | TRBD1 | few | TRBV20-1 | TGCAGTGCCAGAGGACAGGCAGGCACTGAAGCTTTCTTT | CSARGQAGTEAFF
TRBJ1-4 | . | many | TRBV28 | TGTGCCAGCTCGTGGGGGGCAACTAATGAAAAACTGTTTTTT | CASSWGATNEKLFF
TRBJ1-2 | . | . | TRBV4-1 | TGCGCCAGCAGCCAAGATAACGGGGCCACGGGCGGAGGCTACACCTTC | CASSQDNGATGGGYTF
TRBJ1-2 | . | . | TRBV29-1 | TGCAGCGTGCACGGACAGTACACCTATGGCTACACCTTC | CSVHGQYTYGYTF
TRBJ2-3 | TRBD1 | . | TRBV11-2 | TGTGCCAGCAGCTCGCGACAGGGCCCCACAGATACGCAGTATTTT | CASSSRQGPTDTQYF
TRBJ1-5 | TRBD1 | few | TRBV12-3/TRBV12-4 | TGTGCCAGCAGTCCTTACAGGGGTGGCAATCAGCCCCAGCATTTT | CASSPYRGGNQPQHF
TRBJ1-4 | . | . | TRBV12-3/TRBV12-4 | TGTGCCAGCAGTTTAGCGCTTTTCCCCGAAATAAAACTGTTTTTT | CASSLALFPEIKLFF
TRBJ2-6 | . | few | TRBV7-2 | TGTGCCAGCCTCGGCGGCAAATCTGGGGCCAACGTCCTGACTTTC | CASLGGKSGANVLTF
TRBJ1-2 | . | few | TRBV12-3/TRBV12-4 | TGTGCCAGCGCTCGGGCGGCCTATGGCTACACCTTC | CASARAAYGYTF
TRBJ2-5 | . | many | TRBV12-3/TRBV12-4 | TGTGCCAGCGCAGAAAAAGAGACCCAGTACTTC | CASAEKETQYF
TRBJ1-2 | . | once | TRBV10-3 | TGTGCCATCAGTGAGGAGGGCACCTATGGCTACACCTTC | CAISEEGTYGYTF
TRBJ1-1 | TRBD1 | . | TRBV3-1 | TGTGCCAGCAGCCAAGAAAGGGCAGGGGGCAACACTGAAGCTTTCTTT | CASSQERAGGNTEAFF
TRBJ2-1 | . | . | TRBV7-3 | TGTGCCAGCAGCCGTCTTGAGCACCAGGGTGAGCAGTTCTTC | CASSRLEHQGEQFF
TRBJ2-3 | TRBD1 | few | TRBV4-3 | TGCGCCAGCAGCCGAAGTGCTCGGGGCCCCGAGACAGGGTGGGATACGCAGTATTTT | CASSRSARGPETGWDTQYF
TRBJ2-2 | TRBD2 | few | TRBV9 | TGTGCCAGCAGCGTAGACGGGGGGGCGAACACCGGGGAGCTGTTTTTT | CASSVDGGANTGELFF
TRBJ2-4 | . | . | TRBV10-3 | TGTGCCATCAGTGAGTACAGGGAAAACATTCAGTACTTC | CAISEYRENIQYF
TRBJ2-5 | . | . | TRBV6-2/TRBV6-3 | TGTGCCAGCAGCCCCGACGGGAAAGAGACCCAGTACTTC | CASSPDGKETQYF
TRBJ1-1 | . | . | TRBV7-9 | TGTGCCAGCAGCCCAGTAGTGGGTGGGAACACTGAAGTTTTCTTT | CASSPVVGGNTEVFF
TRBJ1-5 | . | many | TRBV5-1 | TGCGCCAGCAGCTTGTACGGTGGTCAGCAGCCCCAGCATTTT | CASSLYGGQQPQHF
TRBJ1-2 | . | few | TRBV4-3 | TGCGCCAGCAGCCAAGTCGCGGTGGAGAACTATGGCTACACCTTC | CASSQVAVENYGYTF
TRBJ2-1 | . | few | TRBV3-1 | TGTGCCAGCAGCCTAGAGACAAGCTCCTACAATGAGCAGTTCTTC | CASSLETSSYNEQFF
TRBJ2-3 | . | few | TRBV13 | TGTGCCAGCAGGTTGGGGTGGGCAACAGATACGCAGTATTTT | CASRLGWATDTQYF
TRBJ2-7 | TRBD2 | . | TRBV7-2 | TGTGCCAGCAGCTTAGCTAGCGGGGTGACGGGGGAGCAGTACTTC | CASSLASGVTGEQYF
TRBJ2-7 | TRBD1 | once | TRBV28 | TGTGCCAGCAATTCCGGGACAGGGGGCTACGAGCAGTACTTC | CASNSGTGGYEQYF
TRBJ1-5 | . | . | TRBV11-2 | TGTGCCAGCAGCTTAGGGTCGTCGGGCAGACAGCCCCAGCATTTT | CASSLGSSGRQPQHF
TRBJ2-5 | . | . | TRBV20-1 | TGCAGTGCTAGACCCCCCGGAGGGGATTTAGAGACCCAGTACTTC | CSARPPGGDLETQYF
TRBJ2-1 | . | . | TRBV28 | TGTGCCAGCTTGCGGTACTCCTACAATGAGCAGTTCTTC | CASLRYSYNEQFF
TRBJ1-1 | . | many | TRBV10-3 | TGTGCCACACACCGGGGGGGGACTGAAGCTTTCTTT | CATHRGGTEAFF
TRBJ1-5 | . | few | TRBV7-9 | TGTGCCAGCAGCCCAGACGGGGGGGGTCAGCCCCAGCATTTT | CASSPDGGGQPQHF
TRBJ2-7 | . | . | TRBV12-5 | TGTTCTACGGCGGCTCCCAGCTCCTACGAGCAGTACTTC | CSTAAPSSYEQYF
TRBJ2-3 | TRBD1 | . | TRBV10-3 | TGTGCCATCAGTGGCGGGACAGGGGCGAGCACAGATACGCAGTATTTT | CAISGGTGASTDTQYF
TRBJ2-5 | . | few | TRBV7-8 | TGTGCCAGCAGCTTCCCGGGTCTTCTAGAGACCCAGTACTTC | CASSFPGLLETQYF
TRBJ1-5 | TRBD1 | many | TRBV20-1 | TGCAGTGCTAGTTCGGCGACAGGGTGGAATCAGCCCCAGCATTTT | CSASSATGWNQPQHF
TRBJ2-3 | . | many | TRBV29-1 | TGCAGCGTACAACTTAGGGGGGTGAGCACAGATACGCAGTATTTT | CSVQLRGVSTDTQYF
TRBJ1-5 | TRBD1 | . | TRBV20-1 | TGCAGTGCTAGTGGGACAGGGGGTGCATATAGCAATCAGCCCCAGCATTTT | CSASGTGGAYSNQPQHF
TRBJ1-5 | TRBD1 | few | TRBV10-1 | TGCGCCAGCGTCCGGACAGGGGGATGTGGCAATCAGCCCCAGCATTTT | CASVRTGGCGNQPQHF
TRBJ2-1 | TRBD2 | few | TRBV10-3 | TGTGCCATCAGTGAACCGGGGGGCAATGAGCAGTTCTTC | CAISEPGGNEQFF
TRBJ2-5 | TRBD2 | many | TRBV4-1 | TGCGCCAGCAGCCTTGGACTAGCGGGGCCCGGGGAGACCCAGTACTTC | CASSLGLAGPGETQYF
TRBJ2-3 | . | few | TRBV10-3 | TGTGCCATCAGTGAGTCGACCCGCAGGGATGGGGCAGATACGCAGTATTTT | CAISESTRRDGADTQYF
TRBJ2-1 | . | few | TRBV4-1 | TGCGCCAGCAGCCAAGAGGAGGGTATCATTAGTGAGCAGTTCTTC | CASSQEEGIISEQFF
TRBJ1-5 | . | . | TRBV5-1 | TGCGCCAGCAGCTTGGGGGGGGTCGGTCAGCCCCAGCATTTT | CASSLGGVGQPQHF